The clone carrying this TCR beta chain has ten or more counts. The ends were cut back, 8 bases at V and 6 bases at J, with 10 bases in the middle. Germline V CDR1 and CDR2: SEHNR, FQNEAQ (reference sequence). The CDR3 extends over 12 amino acids. The data stem from a study of T cells in Graves' hyperthyroidism and ophthalmopathy. What was amplified from RNA transcripts were TCR beta CDR3 regions. The study used the HTBI primer set for a first-round RT-PCR of the TCR CDR3. TCRdb itself ran the multiplex PCR reads through MiXCR, one entry per CDR3 protein. The table shows about 570,000 distinct CDR3 sequences, with roughly 50% occurring only once.

The receptor was isolated from an adult woman with Graves' disease, either hyperthyroidism or ophthalmopathy (not recorded which). The chain uses TRBV7-9 and TRBJ1-4; D is perhaps TRBD1 (6 bases). The sample consisted of peripheral blood or thyroid tissue (not recorded which). The CDR3 nucleotides are TGTGCCAGCGGCAGGGGAGATGAAAAACTGTTTTTT. It is translated as CASGRGDEKLFF.